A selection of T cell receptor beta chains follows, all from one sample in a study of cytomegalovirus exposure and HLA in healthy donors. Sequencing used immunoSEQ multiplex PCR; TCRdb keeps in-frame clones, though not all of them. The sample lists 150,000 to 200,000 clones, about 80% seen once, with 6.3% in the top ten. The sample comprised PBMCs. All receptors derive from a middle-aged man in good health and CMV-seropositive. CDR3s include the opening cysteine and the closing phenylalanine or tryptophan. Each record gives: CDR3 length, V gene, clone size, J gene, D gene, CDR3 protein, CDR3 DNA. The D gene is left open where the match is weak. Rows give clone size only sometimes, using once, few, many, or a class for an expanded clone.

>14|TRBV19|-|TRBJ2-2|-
CASSIFPRPGELFF
TGTGCCAGTAGTATATTCCCTAGGCCCGGGGAGCTGTTTTTT
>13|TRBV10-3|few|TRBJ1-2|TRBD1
CAISTGQGNGYTF
TGTGCCATCAGCACGGGACAGGGTAATGGCTACACCTTC
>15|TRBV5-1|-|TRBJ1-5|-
CASSLDGQPNQPQHF
TGCGCCAGCAGCCTAGATGGACAGCCCAATCAGCCCCAGCATTTT
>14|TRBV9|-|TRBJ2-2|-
CASTLGGVTGELFF
TGTGCCAGCACCCTAGGGGGGGTGACCGGGGAGCTGTTTTTT
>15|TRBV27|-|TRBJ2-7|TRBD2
CASSSLAGGTYEQYF
TGTGCCAGCAGTTCACTAGCGGGAGGAACCTACGAGCAGTACTTC
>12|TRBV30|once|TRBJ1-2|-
CAHEGANYGYTF
TGTGCCCATGAGGGGGCTAACTATGGCTACACCTTC
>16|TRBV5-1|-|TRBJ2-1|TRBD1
CASSPGTGSSYNEQFF
TGCGCCAGCAGCCCTGGGACAGGGAGCTCCTACAATGAGCAGTTCTTC
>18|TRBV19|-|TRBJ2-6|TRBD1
CASSIQPGQGYGANVLTF
TGTGCCAGTAGTATACAACCGGGACAGGGTTATGGGGCCAACGTCCTGACTTTC
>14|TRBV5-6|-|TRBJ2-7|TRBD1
CASSPDRGQYEQYF
TGTGCCAGCAGCCCCGACAGGGGGCAATACGAGCAGTACTTC
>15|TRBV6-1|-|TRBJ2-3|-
CASSLQGTHTDTQYF
TGTGCCAGCAGCTTACAGGGTACCCACACAGATACGCAGTATTTT